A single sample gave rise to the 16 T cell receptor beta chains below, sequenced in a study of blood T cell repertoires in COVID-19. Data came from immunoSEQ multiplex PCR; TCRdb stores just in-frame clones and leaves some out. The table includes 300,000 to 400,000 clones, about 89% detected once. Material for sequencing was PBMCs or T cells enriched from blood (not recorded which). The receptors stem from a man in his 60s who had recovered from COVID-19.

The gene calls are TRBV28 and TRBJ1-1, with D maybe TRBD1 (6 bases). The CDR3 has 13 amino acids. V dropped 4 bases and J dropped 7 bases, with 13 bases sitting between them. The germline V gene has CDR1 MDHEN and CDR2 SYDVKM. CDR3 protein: CASSSDRPLEAFF. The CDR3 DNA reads TGTGCCAGCAGTTCCGACAGGCCGCTTGAAGCTTTCTTT.

DNA for the CDR3: TGTGCCAGCAGCTTAGTGACAGGTGGTCAGCCCCAGCATTTT. This encodes CASSLVTGGQPQHF. The rearrangement links TRBV5-5 to TRBJ1-5; perhaps TRBD1 as D (6 bases). V was trimmed by 2 bases and J by 6 bases, leaving 12 bases between them. Per germline, CDR1 SGHKS and CDR2 YYEKEE (reference sequence). The CDR3 has 14 residues.

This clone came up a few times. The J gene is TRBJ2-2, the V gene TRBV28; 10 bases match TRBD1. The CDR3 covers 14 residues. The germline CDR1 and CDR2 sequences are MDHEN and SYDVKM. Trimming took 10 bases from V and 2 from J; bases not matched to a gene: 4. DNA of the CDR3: TGTGCCACCCTGACAGGGGGCAACACCGGGGAGCTGTTTTTT. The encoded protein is CATLTGGNTGELFF.

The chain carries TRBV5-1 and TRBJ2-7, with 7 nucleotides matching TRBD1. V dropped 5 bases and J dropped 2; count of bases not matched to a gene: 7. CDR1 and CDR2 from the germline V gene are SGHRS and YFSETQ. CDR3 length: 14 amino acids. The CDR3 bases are TGCGCCAGCAGTGGACAGGCCGGGACCTACGAGCAGTACTTC. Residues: CASSGQAGTYEQYF.

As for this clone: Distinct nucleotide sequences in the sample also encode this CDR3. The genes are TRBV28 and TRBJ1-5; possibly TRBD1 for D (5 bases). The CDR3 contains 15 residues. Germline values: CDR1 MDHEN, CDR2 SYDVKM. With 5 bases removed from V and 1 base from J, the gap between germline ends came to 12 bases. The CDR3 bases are TGTGCCAGCAGTCTACGGGGGGGGAGCAATCAGCCCCAGCATTTT. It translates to CASSLRGGSNQPQHF.

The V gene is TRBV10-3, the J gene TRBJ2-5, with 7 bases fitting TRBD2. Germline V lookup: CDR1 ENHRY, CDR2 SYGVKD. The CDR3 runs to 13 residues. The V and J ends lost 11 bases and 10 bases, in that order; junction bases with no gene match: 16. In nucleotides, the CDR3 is TGTGCCTCGTCCAGCGGGGCTGAAAAGGACCAGTACTTC. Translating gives CASSSGAEKDQYF.

In DNA form, the CDR3 reads TGTGCCAGCAGCGGCCGGGACAGGGAGAGCAATCAGCCCCAGCATTTT. It codes for CASSGRDRESNQPQHF. This chain connects TRBV21-1 to TRBJ1-5; no DNA check was done on the table's D call, TRBD1. TRBV21-1 corresponds to a pseudogene. The CDR3 totals 16 residues.

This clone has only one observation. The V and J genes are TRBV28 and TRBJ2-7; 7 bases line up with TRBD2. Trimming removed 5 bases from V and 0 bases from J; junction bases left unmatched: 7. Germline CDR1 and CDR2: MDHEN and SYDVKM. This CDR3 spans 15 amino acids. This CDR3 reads CASSSGTPSSYEQYF. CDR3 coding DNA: TGTGCCAGCAGTAGCGGGACTCCGAGCTCCTACGAGCAGTACTTC. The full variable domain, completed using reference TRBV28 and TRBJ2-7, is DVKVTQSSRYLVKRTGEKVFLECVQDMDHENMFWYRQDPGLGLRLIYFSYDVKMKEKGDIPEGYSVSREKKERFSLILESASTNQTSMYLCASSSGTPSSYEQYFGPGTRLTVT.

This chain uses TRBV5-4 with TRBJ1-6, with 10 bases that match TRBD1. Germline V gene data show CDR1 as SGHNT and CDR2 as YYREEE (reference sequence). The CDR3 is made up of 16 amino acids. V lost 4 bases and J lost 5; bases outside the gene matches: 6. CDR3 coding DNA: TGTGCCAGCAGCACTCCCGGGACAGGGGATAATTCACCCCTCCACTTT. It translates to CASSTPGTGDNSPLHF.

DNA of the CDR3: TGTGCCAGCAGTGCTAGCGGGATTCTTTACGAGCAGTACTTC. This codes for CASSASGILYEQYF. The gene calls are TRBV2 and TRBJ2-7; TRBD2 agrees at 9 bases. CDR1 is SNHLY, CDR2 FYNNEI, per germline. The CDR3 spans 14 residues. Germline trimming cut 4 bases from V and 4 bases from J; bases unmatched to any gene: 5.

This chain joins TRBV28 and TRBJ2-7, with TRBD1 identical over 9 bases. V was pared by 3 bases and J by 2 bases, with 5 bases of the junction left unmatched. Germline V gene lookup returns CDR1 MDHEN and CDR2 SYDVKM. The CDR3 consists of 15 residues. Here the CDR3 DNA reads TGTGCCAGCAGTTTGGAGGGACAGGGTACCTACGAGCAGTACTTC. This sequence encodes CASSLEGQGTYEQYF.

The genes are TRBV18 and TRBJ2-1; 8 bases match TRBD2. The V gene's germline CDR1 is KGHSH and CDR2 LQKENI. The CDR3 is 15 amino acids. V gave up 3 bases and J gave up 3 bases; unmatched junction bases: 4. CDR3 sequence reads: CASSPGSGSYNEQFF. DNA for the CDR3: TGTGCCAGCTCACCGGGCAGCGGGAGCTACAATGAGCAGTTCTTC.

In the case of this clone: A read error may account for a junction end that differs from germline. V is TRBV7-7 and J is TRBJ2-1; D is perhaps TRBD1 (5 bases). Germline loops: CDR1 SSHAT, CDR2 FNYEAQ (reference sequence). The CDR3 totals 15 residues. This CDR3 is CASSPDSSSYNEQFF. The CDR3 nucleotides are TGTGCTAGCAGCCCCGACAGTAGCTCCTACAATGAGCAGTTCTTC.

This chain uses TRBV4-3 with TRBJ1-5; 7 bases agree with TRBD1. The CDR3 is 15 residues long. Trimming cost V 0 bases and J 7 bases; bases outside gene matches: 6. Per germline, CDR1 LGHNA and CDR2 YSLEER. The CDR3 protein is CASSQDSTGIQPQHF. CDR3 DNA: TGCGCCAGCAGCCAAGATTCGACAGGGATCCAGCCCCAGCATTTT.

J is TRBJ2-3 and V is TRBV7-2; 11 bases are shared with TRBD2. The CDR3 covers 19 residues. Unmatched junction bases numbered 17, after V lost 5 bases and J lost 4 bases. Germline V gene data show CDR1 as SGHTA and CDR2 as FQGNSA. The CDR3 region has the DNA TGTGCCAGCAGCCCACTAATATTTAGCGGGAGGGCCCCCGCAGATACGCAGTATTTT. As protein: CASSPLIFSGRAPADTQYF.

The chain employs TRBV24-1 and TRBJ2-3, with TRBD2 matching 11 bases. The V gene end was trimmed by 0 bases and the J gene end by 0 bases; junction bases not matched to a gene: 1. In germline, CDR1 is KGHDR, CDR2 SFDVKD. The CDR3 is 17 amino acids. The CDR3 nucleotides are TGTGCCACCAGTGATTTGCCTAGCGGGGGGAGCACAGATACGCAGTATTTT. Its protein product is CATSDLPSGGSTDTQYF.